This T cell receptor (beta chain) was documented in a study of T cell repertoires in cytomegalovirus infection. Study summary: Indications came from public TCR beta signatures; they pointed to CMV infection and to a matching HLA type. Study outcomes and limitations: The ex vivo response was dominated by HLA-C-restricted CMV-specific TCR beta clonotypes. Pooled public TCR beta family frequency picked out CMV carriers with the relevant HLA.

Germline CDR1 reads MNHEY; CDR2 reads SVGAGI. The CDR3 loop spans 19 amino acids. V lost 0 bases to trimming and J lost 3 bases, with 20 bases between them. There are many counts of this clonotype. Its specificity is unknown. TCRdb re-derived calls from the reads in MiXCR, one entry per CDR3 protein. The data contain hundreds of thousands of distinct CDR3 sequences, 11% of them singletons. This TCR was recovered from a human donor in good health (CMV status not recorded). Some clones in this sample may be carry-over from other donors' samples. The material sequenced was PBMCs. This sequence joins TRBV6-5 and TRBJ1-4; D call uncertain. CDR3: CASSYSRRQRYNPNEKLFF. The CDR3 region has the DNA TGTGCCAGCAGTTACTCGAGACGGCAGCGCTACAACCCTAATGAAAAACTGTTTTTT.